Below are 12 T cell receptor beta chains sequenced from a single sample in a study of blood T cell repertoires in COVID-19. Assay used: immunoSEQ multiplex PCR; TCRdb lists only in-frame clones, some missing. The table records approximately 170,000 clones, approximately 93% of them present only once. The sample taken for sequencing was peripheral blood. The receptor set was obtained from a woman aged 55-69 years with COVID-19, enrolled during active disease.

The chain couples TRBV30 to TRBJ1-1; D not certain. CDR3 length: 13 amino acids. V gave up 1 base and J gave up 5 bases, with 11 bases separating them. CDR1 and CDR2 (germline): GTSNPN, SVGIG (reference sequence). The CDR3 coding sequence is TGTGCCTGGAGTGGGGCCTTTGGGACTGAAGCTTTCTTT. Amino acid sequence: CAWSGAFGTEAFF.

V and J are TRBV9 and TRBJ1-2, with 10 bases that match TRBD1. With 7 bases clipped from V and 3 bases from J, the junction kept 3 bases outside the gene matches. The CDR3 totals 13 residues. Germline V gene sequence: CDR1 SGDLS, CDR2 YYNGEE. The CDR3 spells CASADRGHYGYTF. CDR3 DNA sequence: TGTGCCAGCGCCGACAGGGGGCACTATGGCTACACCTTC.

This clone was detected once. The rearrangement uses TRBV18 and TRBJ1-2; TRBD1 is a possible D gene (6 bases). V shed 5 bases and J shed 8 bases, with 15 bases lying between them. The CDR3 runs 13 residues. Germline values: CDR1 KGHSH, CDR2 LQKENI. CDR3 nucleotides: TGTGCCAGCTCATCCACAGGGCCACGAGGCTACACCTTC. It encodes CASSSTGPRGYTF.

The CDR3 loop reads CASSGSGGDTGELFF. The CDR3 DNA is TGCGCCAGCAGTGGTAGCGGGGGGGACACCGGGGAGCTGTTTTTT. This chain links TRBV10-1 with TRBJ2-2; 11 bases match TRBD2. The CDR3 is 15 amino acids. V trimming: 4 bases; J trimming: 3 bases; junction bases outside the gene matches: 1. Germline CDR1 is WNHNN and CDR2 is SYGVQD (reference sequence).

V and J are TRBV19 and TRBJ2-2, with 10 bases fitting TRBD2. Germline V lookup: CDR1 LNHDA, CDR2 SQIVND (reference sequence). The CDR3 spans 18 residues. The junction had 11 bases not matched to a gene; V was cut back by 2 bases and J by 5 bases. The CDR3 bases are TGTGCCAGTAGTATAAGCGGGGGGGCCTCCGTTGGGACCGGGGAGCTGTTTTTT. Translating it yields CASSISGGASVGTGELFF.

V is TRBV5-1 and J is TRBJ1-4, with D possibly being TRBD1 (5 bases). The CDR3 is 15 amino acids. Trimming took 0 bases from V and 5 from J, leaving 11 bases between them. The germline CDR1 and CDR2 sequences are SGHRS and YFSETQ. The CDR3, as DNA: TGCGCCAGCAGCTTGGCTCGTGGGGCCAATGAAAAACTGTTTTTT. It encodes CASSLARGANEKLFF.

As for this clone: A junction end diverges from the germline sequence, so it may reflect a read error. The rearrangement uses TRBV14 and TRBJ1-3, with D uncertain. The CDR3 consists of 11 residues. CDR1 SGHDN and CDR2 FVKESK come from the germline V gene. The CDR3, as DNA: TGTGCCAGCAGCCAAGATTTGACAACGAATTTT. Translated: CASSQDLTTNF. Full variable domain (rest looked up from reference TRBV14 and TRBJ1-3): EAGVTQFPSHSVIEKGQTVTLRCDPISGHDNLYWYRRVMGKEIKFLLHFVKESKQDESGMPNNRFLAERTGGTYSTLKVQPAELEDSGVYFCASSQDLTTNFGEGSWLTVV.

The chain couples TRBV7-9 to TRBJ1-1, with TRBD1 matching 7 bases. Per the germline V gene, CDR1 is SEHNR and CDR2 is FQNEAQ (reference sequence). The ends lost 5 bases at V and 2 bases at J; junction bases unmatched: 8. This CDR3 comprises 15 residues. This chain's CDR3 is CASSLRTGFNTEAFF. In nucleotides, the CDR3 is TGTGCCAGCAGCCTGAGGACAGGCTTTAACACTGAAGCTTTCTTT.

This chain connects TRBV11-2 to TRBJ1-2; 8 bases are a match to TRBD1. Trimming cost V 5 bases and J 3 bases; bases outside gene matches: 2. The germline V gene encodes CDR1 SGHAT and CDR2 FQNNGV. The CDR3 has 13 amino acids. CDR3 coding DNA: TGTGCCAGCAGCACGGGACAGGACTATGGCTACACCTTC. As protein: CASSTGQDYGYTF.

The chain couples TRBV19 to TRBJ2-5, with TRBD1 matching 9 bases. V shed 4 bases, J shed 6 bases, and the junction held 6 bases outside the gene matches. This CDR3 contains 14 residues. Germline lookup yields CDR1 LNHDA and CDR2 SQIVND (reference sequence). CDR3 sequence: CASSTQGQGKTQYF. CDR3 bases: TGTGCCAGTAGTACTCAGGGACAGGGAAAGACCCAGTACTTC.

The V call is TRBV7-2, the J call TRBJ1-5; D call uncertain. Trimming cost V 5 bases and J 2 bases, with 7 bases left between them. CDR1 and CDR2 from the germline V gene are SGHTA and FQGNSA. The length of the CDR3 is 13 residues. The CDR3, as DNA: TGTGCCAGCAGCGGGCAGGGCAATCAGCCCCAGCATTTT. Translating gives CASSGQGNQPQHF.

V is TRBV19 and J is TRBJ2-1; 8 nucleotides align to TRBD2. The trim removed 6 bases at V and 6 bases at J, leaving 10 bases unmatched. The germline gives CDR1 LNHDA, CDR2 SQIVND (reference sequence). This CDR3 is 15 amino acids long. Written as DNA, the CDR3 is TGTGCCAGTAGACCTACGAGCGGGGGCTCCAATGAGCAGTTCTTC. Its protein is CASRPTSGGSNEQFF.